Listed below are T cell receptor beta chains from one sample, sequenced in a study of blood T cell repertoires in COVID-19. Assay: immunoSEQ multiplex PCR; the TCRdb copy retains only in-frame clones and omits some. This sample has over 150,000 clones, with 85% to 90% found just once. The sample comprised peripheral blood. All receptors derive from a man in his 60s with COVID-19, enrolled during active disease. Both conserved end residues are part of each CDR3. D genes are given only for firm matches. Clone size is given for some rows only: seen once, a few or many times, or a class if the clone is expanded.

d_gene	abundance	v_gene	j_gene	CDR3nt	CDR3aa
TRBD1	NA	TRBV29-1	TRBJ1-4	TGCAGCGTCCAACAGGGGCGGAGTAATGAAAAACTGTTTTTT	CSVQQGRSNEKLFF
TRBD1	NA	TRBV11-2	TRBJ1-1	TGTGCCAGCAGCTTAATTGGGACAGGGCTGGCTTTCTTT	CASSLIGTGLAFF
TRBD2	once	TRBV27	TRBJ2-1	TGTGCCAGCAGACTGACTAGCCTGCACTACAATGAGCAGTTCTTC	CASRLTSLHYNEQFF
NA	few	TRBV11-3	TRBJ1-1	TGTGCCAGCAGCTCTTCGGGAATCAGGACTGAAGCTTTCTTT	CASSSSGIRTEAFF
NA	once	TRBV14	TRBJ1-3	TGTGCCAGCAGCCGACTCGGGTCGGAGAACTCTGGAAACACCATATATTTT	CASSRLGSENSGNTIYF
TRBD1	NA	TRBV11-1	TRBJ1-6	TGTGCCAGCAGCTACACCGGGACAGAGAATTCACCCCTCCACTTT	CASSYTGTENSPLHF
TRBD2	once	TRBV28	TRBJ2-5	TGTGCCAGCACCCCCCCCGGACTAGCAGAGACCCAGTACTTC	CASTPPGLAETQYF
TRBD1	NA	TRBV4-1	TRBJ1-1	TGCGCCAGCAGCCAACGTTGGACAGGGGCTGGAGCTTTCTTT	CASSQRWTGAGAFF
NA	NA	TRBV29-1	TRBJ2-7	TGCAGCGTTGTGCGGGGTGTGGGCTCCTACGAGCAGTACTTC	CSVVRGVGSYEQYF
TRBD2	NA	TRBV2	TRBJ2-5	TGTGCCAGCAGTGAAGCGCTCTTAGCGGGGCGGGAGACCCAGTACTTC	CASSEALLAGRETQYF
NA	NA	TRBV27	TRBJ1-2	TGTGCCAGCAGTTTTGACAGGTACTATGGCTACACCTTC	CASSFDRYYGYTF
NA	NA	TRBV7-9	TRBJ1-3	TGTGCCAGCAGCGCGCGGACTAACTCTGGAAACACCATATATTTT	CASSARTNSGNTIYF
NA	NA	TRBV5-6	TRBJ2-5	TGTGCCAGCAGCTTGAGCACTCGACAGTGGATCCAAGAGACCCAGTACTTC	CASSLSTRQWIQETQYF
NA	NA	TRBV18	TRBJ2-2	TGTGCCAGCTCACCACCGGGGCACGCGGTCACCGGGGAGCTGTTTTTT	CASSPPGHAVTGELFF
NA	NA	TRBV7-8	TRBJ1-1	TGTGCCAGCAGCTTAGGTCGGAGAAAGGGGACTGAAGCTTTCTTT	CASSLGRRKGTEAFF
NA	NA	TRBV5-4	TRBJ2-7	TGTGCCAGCAGCTATTCACAGGACTCCTACGAGCAGTACTTC	CASSYSQDSYEQYF
NA	once	TRBV4-1	TRBJ2-6	TGCGCCAGCAGCCAAGAAGTAACAGCATACTCTGGGGCCAACGTCCTGACTTTC	CASSQEVTAYSGANVLTF
NA	NA	TRBV4-1	TRBJ1-4	TGCGCCAGCAGCCACCAACCCCAGGGTGGGGTTGAAAAACTGTTTTTT	CASSHQPQGGVEKLFF
TRBD1	NA	TRBV7-8	TRBJ2-7	TGTGCCAGCAGCATGGACAGGGGGGCGGTAGAGCAGTACTTC	CASSMDRGAVEQYF
TRBD1	NA	TRBV10-2	TRBJ1-5	TGCGCCAGCAGCAGGGGGACAGGGTCAGAGCCCCAGCATTTT	CASSRGTGSEPQHF
NA	NA	TRBV5-4	TRBJ2-1	TGTGCCAGCAGCCCCCGGGGCGGGACGGTCGATGAGCAGTTCTTC	CASSPRGGTVDEQFF
TRBD1	NA	TRBV30	TRBJ1-1	TGTGCCCCTGACCGGGACAGGGGGTTGAATAACACTGAAGCTTTCTTT	CAPDRDRGLNNTEAFF
TRBD1	NA	TRBV2	TRBJ1-2	TGTGCCAGCAACTATCTTATAGGGACAGGCTATGGCTACACCTTC	CASNYLIGTGYGYTF
TRBD1	NA	TRBV6-4	TRBJ2-2	TGTGCCAGCAGCCAGGGACAGGGGGCATCCGGGGAGCTGTTTTTT	CASSQGQGASGELFF
TRBD1	NA	TRBV18	TRBJ2-1	TGTGCCAGCTCAACGGACAGGGGCGATGAGCAGTTCTTC	CASSTDRGDEQFF
NA	once	TRBV6-5	TRBJ2-2	TGTGCCAGCAGGACTAGACAGACGAACACCGGGGAGCTGTTTTTT	CASRTRQTNTGELFF
TRBD2	NA	TRBV2	TRBJ2-2	TGTGCCAGCAGTGAAGCGCTAGCGGCGAACACCGGGGAGCTGTTTTTT	CASSEALAANTGELFF
TRBD1	NA	TRBV4-1	TRBJ2-1	TGCGCCAGCAGCCAATTAGGGGGACAGGGGGGCAATGAGCAGTTCTTC	CASSQLGGQGGNEQFF
NA	NA	TRBV5-1	TRBJ1-1	TGCGCCAGCAGCTTGGCCCAAGTTCCGGGGGCTGAAGCTTTCTTT	CASSLAQVPGAEAFF
NA	NA	TRBV9	TRBJ2-1	TGTGCCAGCAGCGTAGATAACAATGAGCAGTTCTTC	CASSVDNNEQFF
NA	NA	TRBV9	TRBJ1-6	TGTGCCAGCAGCGTAAAAGGGGAATCACCCCTCCACTTT	CASSVKGESPLHF
TRBD1	NA	TRBV6-4	TRBJ2-1	TGTGCCAGCAGTCTCCGGGACAGGGCAGTGGATGAGCAGTTCTTC	CASSLRDRAVDEQFF
TRBD2	NA	TRBV28	TRBJ2-3	TGTGCCAGCAGCCCACCCCTCGGGACTAGCGGGAGGGATACGCAGTATTTT	CASSPPLGTSGRDTQYF
TRBD1	few	TRBV5-8	TRBJ1-2	TGTGCCAGCAGCCCGGGGGACAGCCTGAACTATGGCTACACCTTC	CASSPGDSLNYGYTF
TRBD1	NA	TRBV6-5	TRBJ1-3	TGTGCCAGCAGGCAGGGGGCAAATTATGGAAACACCATATATTTT	CASRQGANYGNTIYF
NA	NA	TRBV24-1	TRBJ2-1	TGTGCCACCAGTGACTCCTCCCATGAGCAGTTCTTC	CATSDSSHEQFF
NA	NA	TRBV11-2	TRBJ1-1	TGTGCCAGCAGCCGCGGTCGTTTCACTGAAGCTTTCTTT	CASSRGRFTEAFF
TRBD1	NA	TRBV7-2	TRBJ1-4	TGTGCCAGCAGTTCTACGACAGGGACTAATGAAAAACTGTTTTTT	CASSSTTGTNEKLFF
NA	few	TRBV16	TRBJ1-1	TGTGCCAGCAGCCAATCTGCGGGGGCGCACACTGAAGCTTTCTTT	CASSQSAGAHTEAFF
NA	NA	TRBV5-1	TRBJ2-1	TGCGCCAGCAGCTTGGGCATACAGGTCCCAAGCAATGAGCAGTTCTTC	CASSLGIQVPSNEQFF
TRBD1	NA	TRBV5-1	TRBJ2-1	TGCGCCAGCAGCCTGGACAGGGCGAACAATGAGCAGTTCTTC	CASSLDRANNEQFF
TRBD1	NA	TRBV19	TRBJ1-6	TGTGCCAGTGAACAGGGGGCACAAAATTCACCCCTCCACTTT	CASEQGAQNSPLHF